This TCR beta chain is drawn from a study of blood T cells in healthy people across ages. As for the study in general: The capture of about one barcoded beta molecule per two T cells was achieved by template switching.

Of note for this clonotype: Antigen: not known.

This CDR3 contains 15 residues. Germline V lookup: CDR1 KGHDR, CDR2 SFDVKD. The V and J ends lost 9 bases and 0 bases respectively, with 13 bases between them. Together with a sample-barcoded 5' primer, a J-beta primer mix was included in a second PCR lasting roughly 6 to 12 cycles. A tag from a template-switch adaptor with 12 random nucleotides marked each cDNA molecule. TCRdb reprocessed the 5' RACE reads via MiXCR and lists one record per CDR3 protein. Of about 1.6 million distinct CDR3 sequences in the sample, roughly 32% were seen once. Study-wide results and caveats: CMV status of donors was not determined, possibly confounding expanded clonotype changes.

The source material was blood. The chain has TRBV24-1 and TRBJ1-4; TRBD1 is a possible D gene (6 bases). The receptor comes from a woman aged 25 to 39 in good health. CDR3 residues: CATFLDSATNEKLFF. In nucleotides, the CDR3 is TGTGCCACCTTCCTGGACAGCGCAACTAATGAAAAACTGTTTTTT.